A single sample is the source of the 5 T cell receptor beta chains below, sequenced in a study of chemoradiotherapy in HPV16-positive cancers. Only in-frame clones appear in the TCRdb table, and some are missing; sequencing was by immunoSEQ multiplex PCR. The sample holds roughly 12,000 clones, around 81% seen once. Collection took place from a patient who underwent chemoradiotherapy. The receptor set was obtained from a human donor with HPV-associated anogenital cancer.

This chain uses TRBV6-5 with TRBJ1-5, with D maybe TRBD1 (6 bases). CDR3 length equals 13 residues. Germline values: CDR1 MNHEY, CDR2 SVGAGI. V gave up 10 bases and J gave up 2 bases, with 12 bases separating them. CDR3 protein: CATQGMGNQPQHF. The DNA of the CDR3 is TGTGCCACCCAGGGGATGGGCAATCAGCCCCAGCATTTT.

The rearrangement links TRBV5-8 to TRBJ1-2; D is undetermined. The CDR3 runs 13 residues. From germline, CDR1 is SGHTS and CDR2 YDEGEE. Trimming took off 4 bases at V and 3 bases at J, with 10 bases between the two ends. The CDR3 region is CASSRQTYYGYTF. The CDR3 nucleotides are TGTGCCAGCAGCCGTCAGACGTACTATGGCTACACCTTC.

This rearrangement joins TRBV30 to TRBJ2-1; 12 nucleotides align to TRBD2. The CDR3 spans 13 residues. V shed 8 bases, J shed 3 bases, and the junction held 2 bases outside the gene matches. The germline V gene has CDR1 GTSNPN and CDR2 SVGIG (reference sequence). The DNA for the CDR3 is TGTGCCGTACTAGCGGGGGGCTACAATGAGCAGTTCTTC. As protein: CAVLAGGYNEQFF.

The chain uses TRBV4-1 and TRBJ2-7, with D perhaps TRBD2 (6 bases). V lost 0 bases to trimming and J lost 1 base, with 13 bases between them. Germline CDR1 MGHRA, CDR2 YSYEKL. This CDR3 is built from 16 residues. The DNA of the CDR3 is TGCGCCAGCAGCCAAGAGGATAGCGGTGTTTCCTACGAGCAGTACTTC. This gives the protein CASSQEDSGVSYEQYF.

J is TRBJ2-3 and V is TRBV6-5, with D uncertain. This CDR3 spans 11 amino acids. Looked up from germline, CDR1 is MNHEY and CDR2 is SVGAGI. Trimming stripped 8 bases from V and 7 bases from J, with 10 bases between. DNA of the CDR3: TGTGCCAGCGGAATAGGATATACGCAGTATTTT. Translation gives CASGIGYTQYF.